The 3 T cell receptor beta chains below come from one sample, sequenced in a study of blood T cell repertoires in COVID-19. The protocol was immunoSEQ multiplex PCR, while the TCRdb copy is restricted to in-frame clones and leaves out a portion. Counted here are about 180,000 clones, about four fifths occurring once; the ten biggest clones make up approximately 7%. Sequencing was carried out using peripheral blood. These TCRs come from a man aged 65 to 85 with active or convalescent COVID-19.

This clone was counted only a few times. V gene TRBV21-1 combines with J gene TRBJ1-1; the DNA was not used to check the table's D call, TRBD1. TRBV21-1 is a pseudogene segment. This CDR3 spans 15 amino acids. CDR3 region: CASSKSTKKNTEAFF. The CDR3 DNA sequence: TGTGCCAGCAGCAAATCAACAAAAAAGAACACTGAAGCTTTCTTT.

The chain links TRBV4-3 to TRBJ2-3; D possibly corresponds to TRBD2 (5 bases). Between the trimmed V and J ends, which lost 4 bases and 4 bases, there was a span of 18 bases. There are 16 residues in the CDR3. CDR1 and CDR2 (germline): LGHNA, YSLEER. The CDR3 nucleotides read TGCGCCAGCAGCCCTGTGCTTGAGAGAGCGGCAGATACGCAGTATTTT. Translation: CASSPVLERAADTQYF.

The chain links TRBV29-1 to TRBJ1-2, with TRBD1 matching over 9 bases. This CDR3 has 13 amino acids. The ends lost 3 bases at V and 7 bases at J; junction bases unmatched: 6. Germline-derived CDR1 and CDR2 are SQVTM and ANQGSEA. This chain's CDR3 is CSVERQGDLGYTF. The CDR3 DNA follows: TGCAGCGTTGAGAGACAGGGGGACCTTGGCTACACCTTC.